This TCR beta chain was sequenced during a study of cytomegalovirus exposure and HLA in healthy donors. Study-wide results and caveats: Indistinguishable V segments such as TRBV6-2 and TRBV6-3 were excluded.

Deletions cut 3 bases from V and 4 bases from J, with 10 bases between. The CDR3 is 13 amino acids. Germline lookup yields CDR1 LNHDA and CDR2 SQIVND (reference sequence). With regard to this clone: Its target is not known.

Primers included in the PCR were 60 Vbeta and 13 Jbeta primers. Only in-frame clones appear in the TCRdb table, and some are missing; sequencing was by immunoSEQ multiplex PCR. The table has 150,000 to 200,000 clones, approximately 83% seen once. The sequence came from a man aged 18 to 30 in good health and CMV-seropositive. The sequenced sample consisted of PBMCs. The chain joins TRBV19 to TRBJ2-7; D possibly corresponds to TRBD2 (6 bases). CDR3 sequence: CASSMGEVYEQYF. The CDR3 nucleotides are TGTGCCAGTAGTATGGGGGAGGTTTACGAGCAGTACTTC. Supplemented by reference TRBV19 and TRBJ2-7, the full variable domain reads DGGITQSPKYLFRKEGQNVTLSCEQNLNHDAMYWYRQDPGQGLRLIYYSQIVNDFQKGDIAEGYSVSREKKESFPLTVTSAQKNPTAFYLCASSMGEVYEQYFGPGTRLTVT.